The T cell receptor beta chain described here comes from a study of CD8 T cells in ankylosing spondylitis. General study results and limits: Blood from ankylosing spondylitis patients appeared to carry a characteristic roughly 8-variant TCR beta motif. In ankylosing spondylitis patients, matched synovial fluid reportedly showed significant enrichment of disease-linked clones. Past studies reported some motif variants in reactive arthritis synovial fluid and blood. Disease-linked clones were CD8+ and relatively rare in peripheral blood.

V shed 4 bases and J shed 5 bases, with 18 bases lying between them. Germline CDR1 is MGHRA and CDR2 is YSYEKL. The CDR3 has 16 amino acids. The TCR beta libraries were generated through quantitative 5'-RACE incorporating molecular barcodes. TCRdb re-derived calls from the 5' RACE reads in MiXCR, one entry per CDR3 protein. The sample has around 540,000 distinct CDR3 sequences; roughly 13% are singletons. In this sample, this clonotype turned up many times. Antigen unknown. J is TRBJ2-1 and V is TRBV4-1; D gene unclear. The receptor was isolated from a male donor with ankylosing spondylitis. The sequencing input was blood, either unsorted or a sorted T cell fraction (not recorded which). CDR3 bases: TGCGCCAGCAGCCTCGAGCCACCCCCGGTGGACAATGAGCAGTTCTTC. It encodes CASSLEPPPVDNEQFF.